Below are 2 T cell receptor beta chains sequenced from a single sample in a study of human T cells and chemical hapten exposure. Time point: pre-sensitization, week 0. Treatment: therapeutic diphenylcyclopropenone sensitization with weekly scalp DPC. Using its own MiXCR run on the RACE reads, TCRdb lists one record per CDR3 protein. The sample lists about 59,000 distinct CDR3 sequences; approximately 11% were seen once. The source was whole blood, collected in connection with sensitization to the hapten diphenylcyclopropenone (DPC). These TCRs come from a woman aged 40 to 50 with alopecia areata. Some clones in this sample may be carry-over from other donors' samples.

The chain joins TRBV7-2 to TRBJ2-1; 7 bases fit TRBD2. The V gene's germline CDR1 is SGHTA and CDR2 FQGNSA. Trimming at V came to 5 bases and at J to 7 bases, leaving 14 bases not matched to a gene. The CDR3 loop spans 16 amino acids. The CDR3 protein is CASSPWASGERNEQFF. Written as DNA, the CDR3 is TGTGCCAGCAGCCCCTGGGCTAGCGGTGAAAGGAATGAGCAGTTCTTC.

This clonotype was seen a few times. This sequence joins TRBV7-9 and TRBJ1-2; D is undetermined. The V gene's germline CDR1 is SEHNR and CDR2 FQNEAQ (reference sequence). CDR3 length: 13 amino acids. Trimming took off 4 bases at V and 0 bases at J, with 6 bases between the two ends. The CDR3 sequence is CASSSTANYGYTF. As DNA, the CDR3 is TGTGCCAGCAGCTCTACAGCTAACTATGGCTACACCTTC.